The source of this T cell receptor beta chain is a study of human T cells and chemical hapten exposure. Many counts were recorded for this clonotype. TCRdb called the RACE reads again in MiXCR, with one record for every CDR3 protein. The profile shows just over 70,000 distinct CDR3 sequences, roughly 11% of them singletons. The CDR3 is made up of 14 amino acids. Trimming cost V 5 bases and J 4 bases, with 14 bases left between them. The germline V gene has CDR1 MNHEY and CDR2 SVGEGT. Time point described: patch test 3, about 24 weeks after DPC sensitization. Treatment specified: therapeutic diphenylcyclopropenone sensitization with weekly scalp DPC.

This clonotype was sampled from a woman aged 45-59 years with alopecia areata. Some clones in this sample may be carry-over from other donors' samples. The material sequenced was whole blood, taken in connection with sensitization to the hapten diphenylcyclopropenone (DPC). This chain links TRBV6-2 or TRBV6-3 with TRBJ2-5, with D maybe TRBD2 (5 bases). CDR3 nucleotide sequence: TGTGCCAGCAGTGGCTTTGTGAGCGGAGAGACCCAGTACTTC. As protein: CASSGFVSGETQYF.